Below are 10 T cell receptor beta chains sequenced from a single sample in a study of sequential checkpoint blockade in melanoma. Treatment given: randomized to nivolumab then ipilimumab (arm A) or the reverse (arm B). Profiling relied on immunoSEQ multiplex PCR, and the TCRdb table lists in-frame clones only, not all of them. The table lists approximately 10,000 clones, 73% of them singletons. The sample here was CD8+ T cells sorted from blood (inferred from file names), taken from a patient given nivolumab and ipilimumab in sequence. The receptors were gathered from a human donor with melanoma.

The chain carries TRBV15 and TRBJ2-7, with 7 bases matching TRBD1. The germline V gene has CDR1 LNHNV and CDR2 YYDKDF (reference sequence). The CDR3 covers 12 residues. V trimming: 3 bases; J trimming: 8 bases; junction bases outside the gene matches: 4. The CDR3 sequence is CATSRVDRKQYF. The DNA of the CDR3 is TGTGCCACCAGCAGGGTGGACAGGAAGCAGTACTTC.

In this sample, this clone turned up a few times. V and J are TRBV15 and TRBJ1-1; 7 bases are a match to TRBD1. This CDR3 is built from 14 residues. Looked up from germline, CDR1 is LNHNV and CDR2 is YYDKDF (reference sequence). V was clipped by 6 bases and J by 0 bases; unmatched bases: 4. Here the CDR3 reads CATSNRGLNTEAFF. For the CDR3, the DNA is TGTGCCACCAGTAACAGGGGATTGAACACTGAAGCTTTCTTT.

This clone was observed a single time. The chain combines TRBV7-3 with TRBJ2-2; weak D call: TRBD1 (6 bases). The CDR3 spans 14 residues. Per the germline V gene, CDR1 is SGHTA and CDR2 is FQGTGA. V was pared by 5 bases and J by 7 bases, with 14 bases between. The CDR3 DNA reads as TGTGCCAGCAGCAACAGGGTCCAGGGCGGGGAGCTGTTTTTT. It encodes CASSNRVQGGELFF. The variable domain in full, with the rest retrieved from reference TRBV7-3 and TRBJ2-2, is GAGVSQTPSNKVTEKGKYVELRCDPISGHTALYWYRQSLGQGPEFLIYFQGTGAADDSGLPNDRFFAVRPEGSVSTLKIQRTERGDSAVYLCASSNRVQGGELFFGEGSRLTVL.

J is TRBJ2-1 and V is TRBV4-1, with D possibly matching TRBD1 (6 bases). Germline CDR1 reads MGHRA; CDR2 reads YSYEKL. The CDR3 runs to 16 residues. The V gene lost 1 base and the J gene lost 4 bases, with 14 bases spanning the gap. The CDR3 is CASSQVTGILYNEQFF. For the CDR3, the DNA is TGCGCCAGCAGCCAAGTTACAGGGATCTTATACAATGAGCAGTTCTTC.

To note about this clone: The sample contains more than one DNA sequence encoding this CDR3. The V gene is TRBV7-9, the J gene TRBJ2-7; 10 nucleotides agree with TRBD2. Per the germline V gene, CDR1 is SEHNR and CDR2 is FQNEAQ (reference sequence). The CDR3 spans 15 residues. The V and J ends lost 3 bases and 3 bases, in that order; junction bases with no gene match: 5. The CDR3 reads CASSFGLAGDYEQYF. In nucleotides, the CDR3 is TGTGCCAGCAGCTTTGGGCTAGCGGGAGACTACGAGCAGTACTTC. The full variable domain, rest sourced from reference TRBV7-9 and TRBJ2-7, is DTGVSQNPRHKITKRGQNVTFRCDPISEHNRLYWYRQTLGQGPEFLTYFQNEAQLEKSRLLSDRFSAERPKGSFSTLEIQRTEQGDSAMYLCASSFGLAGDYEQYFGPGTRLTVT.

This sequence joins TRBV15 and TRBJ2-2; D unresolved. Trimming took 0 bases from V and 0 from J, leaving 5 bases between them. The CDR3 spans 15 residues. Per the germline V gene, CDR1 is LNHNV and CDR2 is YYDKDF (reference sequence). The chain's CDR3 is CATSRDRANTGELFF. The DNA of the CDR3 is TGTGCCACCAGCAGAGACCGGGCGAACACCGGGGAGCTGTTTTTT.

V usage is TRBV7-2 and J usage is TRBJ1-5; weak D call: TRBD1 (5 bases). CDR1 SGHTA and CDR2 FQGNSA come from the germline V gene. The CDR3 covers 15 residues. Trimming removed 1 base from V and 4 bases from J, with 11 bases in between. This CDR3 is CASSLEGRWNQPQHF. CDR3 nucleotide sequence: TGTGCCAGCAGCTTAGAGGGGCGGTGGAATCAGCCCCAGCATTTT.

This chain connects TRBV27 to TRBJ2-1; TRBD1 is a possible D gene (5 bases). Between the trimmed V and J ends, which lost 4 bases and 6 bases, there was a span of 13 bases. The CDR3 covers 14 residues. Germline V lookup: CDR1 MNHEY, CDR2 SMNVEV (reference sequence). CDR3 nucleotides: TGTGCCAGCAGTTACGCAGGGCGGTTCAATGAGCAGTTCTTC. Protein: CASSYAGRFNEQFF.

This sequence joins TRBV5-6 and TRBJ2-1; 10 bases fit TRBD2. Germline V gene lookup returns CDR1 SGHDT and CDR2 YYEEEE. This CDR3 spans 15 amino acids. Germline trimming cut 3 bases from V and 15 bases from J; bases unmatched to any gene: 15. Here the CDR3 DNA reads TGTGCCAGCAGCTACCGTTTAACTAGCGGGGATGCGGTGTTCTTC. This sequence encodes CASSYRLTSGDAVFF.

This clone was found once. The CDR3 sequence: CASSQWGTSGGAGADTQYF. The CDR3 region has the DNA TGCGCCAGCAGCCAATGGGGGACTAGCGGGGGGGCCGGGGCAGATACGCAGTATTTT. The chain couples TRBV4-1 to TRBJ2-3; TRBD2 matches 16 bases. The CDR3 extends over 19 amino acids. Germline V gives CDR1 MGHRA, CDR2 YSYEKL. Trimming cost V 2 bases and J 4 bases; bases outside gene matches: 9.